Listed below are T cell receptor beta chains from one sample, sequenced in a study of shared clonotypes between healthy human individuals. Generated by immunoSEQ multiplex PCR, the TCRdb table keeps only in-frame clones and is missing some. The data show 1.5 million to 2.5 million clones, approximately 94% seen once. Sequences were obtained from naive CD8+ T cells sorted from blood. The receptors originated from a man between 18 and 35 years old in good health. Both conserved end residues are part of each CDR3. Fields, in order: clone size, D gene, J gene, V gene, CDR3 DNA, CDR3 protein. A D gene is named only where the DNA matches it firmly. Size tells how often a clone was seen (once, few, many) or the class of an expanded clone, and some rows leave it out.

clone_size: -; d_call: -; j_call: TRBJ2-3; v_call: TRBV11-2; cdr3_nt: TGTGCCAGCAGCTCTCCGCCGGAGTGGGAGACAGATACGCAGTATTTT; cdr3_aa: CASSSPPEWETDTQYF
clone_size: -; d_call: -; j_call: TRBJ1-5; v_call: TRBV6-5; cdr3_nt: TGTGCCAGCAGTTCACCGACCGGGACGTACAATCAGCCCCAGCATTTT; cdr3_aa: CASSSPTGTYNQPQHF
clone_size: -; d_call: -; j_call: TRBJ1-1; v_call: TRBV7-9; cdr3_nt: TGTGCCAGCATTTTAGGGGGACCGGAGACTGAAGCTTTCTTT; cdr3_aa: CASILGGPETEAFF
clone_size: -; d_call: -; j_call: TRBJ2-7; v_call: TRBV4-3; cdr3_nt: TGCGCCAGCAGCCAAGATCAGGCAGTACCCTCCTACGAGCAGTACTTC; cdr3_aa: CASSQDQAVPSYEQYF
clone_size: -; d_call: -; j_call: TRBJ1-5; v_call: TRBV5-8; cdr3_nt: TGTGCCAGCAGCTTTGGGGGCTGGGAGCCCCAGCATTTT; cdr3_aa: CASSFGGWEPQHF
clone_size: -; d_call: -; j_call: TRBJ1-1; v_call: TRBV9; cdr3_nt: TGTGCCAGCAGCGTAGTACCCCAGGGGAGGAGGACTGAAGCTTTCTTT; cdr3_aa: CASSVVPQGRRTEAFF
clone_size: -; d_call: -; j_call: TRBJ2-7; v_call: TRBV5-1; cdr3_nt: TGCGCCAGCAGCACCGGACAGACGTCCTACGAGCAGTACTTC; cdr3_aa: CASSTGQTSYEQYF
clone_size: -; d_call: TRBD1; j_call: TRBJ2-2; v_call: TRBV29-1; cdr3_nt: TGCATCGGGACAGGGGACACCGGGGAGCTGTTTTTT; cdr3_aa: CIGTGDTGELFF
clone_size: -; d_call: -; j_call: TRBJ2-7; v_call: TRBV21-1; cdr3_nt: TGTGCCAGCAGACAACCCACAGGCACCTACGAGCAGTACTTC; cdr3_aa: CASRQPTGTYEQYF
clone_size: once; d_call: -; j_call: TRBJ1-2; v_call: TRBV2; cdr3_nt: TGTGCCAGCAGTGAATGGTCTTCAGCTAACTATGGCTACACCTTC; cdr3_aa: CASSEWSSANYGYTF
clone_size: -; d_call: -; j_call: TRBJ2-3; v_call: TRBV6-5; cdr3_nt: TGTGCCAGCAGTTACTTCGCAGGTCCCACAGATACGCAGTATTTT; cdr3_aa: CASSYFAGPTDTQYF
clone_size: -; d_call: -; j_call: TRBJ1-2; v_call: TRBV27; cdr3_nt: TGTGCCAGCAGTTTATCGGCGTACTATGGCTACACCTTC; cdr3_aa: CASSLSAYYGYTF
clone_size: few; d_call: -; j_call: TRBJ2-3; v_call: TRBV5-6; cdr3_nt: TGTGCCAGCAGCTCTAGCCCAGATACGCAGTATTTT; cdr3_aa: CASSSSPDTQYF
clone_size: -; d_call: -; j_call: TRBJ1-5; v_call: TRBV11-2; cdr3_nt: TGTGCCAGCAGCCCCGGGGGTTTAGGCAATCAGCCCCAGCATTTT; cdr3_aa: CASSPGGLGNQPQHF
clone_size: -; d_call: -; j_call: TRBJ2-7; v_call: TRBV11-2; cdr3_nt: TGTGCCAGCAGCAGCGGCGGGGCCTACGAGCAGTACTTC; cdr3_aa: CASSSGGAYEQYF
clone_size: -; d_call: -; j_call: TRBJ1-1; v_call: TRBV6-1; cdr3_nt: TGTGCCAGCAGTGAACAGGACCTGAACACTGAAGCTTTCTTT; cdr3_aa: CASSEQDLNTEAFF
clone_size: -; d_call: TRBD1; j_call: TRBJ1-1; v_call: TRBV2; cdr3_nt: TGTGCCAGCATTGAGGGGGCAGAAGCTTTCTTT; cdr3_aa: CASIEGAEAFF
clone_size: -; d_call: TRBD1; j_call: TRBJ1-4; v_call: TRBV10-1; cdr3_nt: TGCGCCAGCACCTTAAAGGACAGGGTGGGTGAAAAACTGTTTTTT; cdr3_aa: CASTLKDRVGEKLFF
clone_size: -; d_call: TRBD1; j_call: TRBJ1-5; v_call: TRBV19; cdr3_nt: TGTGCCAGTAGTCCGATACAGGGGGATCAGCCCCAGCATTTT; cdr3_aa: CASSPIQGDQPQHF
clone_size: -; d_call: -; j_call: TRBJ1-3; v_call: TRBV28; cdr3_nt: TGTGCCAGCAGGGACAACTCTGGAAACACCATATATTTT; cdr3_aa: CASRDNSGNTIYF
clone_size: -; d_call: TRBD1; j_call: TRBJ1-5; v_call: TRBV5-1; cdr3_nt: TGCGCCAGCAGCCTTGGACAGGGAACTCAGCCCCAGCATTTT; cdr3_aa: CASSLGQGTQPQHF
clone_size: -; d_call: -; j_call: TRBJ2-7; v_call: TRBV7-9; cdr3_nt: TGTGCCAGCAGCTTAGGCTGGTACGAGCAGTACTTC; cdr3_aa: CASSLGWYEQYF
clone_size: -; d_call: -; j_call: TRBJ1-2; v_call: TRBV6-1; cdr3_nt: TGTGCCAGCAGTGAAGGGAGGGGCGCGGGCTATGGCTACACCTTC; cdr3_aa: CASSEGRGAGYGYTF
clone_size: -; d_call: -; j_call: TRBJ1-5; v_call: TRBV9; cdr3_nt: TGTGCCAGCAGCTCAGTGGCGGGGGAAGATCAGCCCCAGCATTTT; cdr3_aa: CASSSVAGEDQPQHF
clone_size: -; d_call: -; j_call: TRBJ2-3; v_call: TRBV11-2; cdr3_nt: TGTGCCAGCAGCTTACCCGGGACCGGGAATACGCAGTATTTT; cdr3_aa: CASSLPGTGNTQYF
clone_size: -; d_call: -; j_call: TRBJ2-5; v_call: TRBV18; cdr3_nt: TGTGCCAGCTCACCGCAAGAGACCCAGTACTTC; cdr3_aa: CASSPQETQYF
clone_size: -; d_call: -; j_call: TRBJ2-1; v_call: TRBV5-1; cdr3_nt: TGCGCCAGCAGCCCCTCCTTAGGGGGAAGCTCCTACAATGAGCAGTTCTTC; cdr3_aa: CASSPSLGGSSYNEQFF
clone_size: few; d_call: TRBD2; j_call: TRBJ2-7; v_call: TRBV5-4; cdr3_nt: TGTGCCAGCAGCTTCGGCGGGGGGGCCTACGAGCAGTACTTC; cdr3_aa: CASSFGGGAYEQYF
clone_size: -; d_call: TRBD1; j_call: TRBJ2-7; v_call: TRBV5-1; cdr3_nt: TGCGCCAGCAGCTTGTTTCCGACAGGGAGTGGCGAGCAGTACTTC; cdr3_aa: CASSLFPTGSGEQYF
clone_size: -; d_call: -; j_call: TRBJ1-2; v_call: TRBV13; cdr3_nt: TGTGCCAGCAGCTCGAGCCCGGGGATCTATGGCTACACCTTC; cdr3_aa: CASSSSPGIYGYTF
clone_size: -; d_call: -; j_call: TRBJ1-1; v_call: TRBV5-6; cdr3_nt: TGTGCCAGCAGCTTGGTTGGGGACACTGAAGCTTTCTTT; cdr3_aa: CASSLVGDTEAFF
clone_size: -; d_call: TRBD2; j_call: TRBJ2-1; v_call: TRBV7-7; cdr3_nt: TGTGCTAGCAGCTTGGGGACTAGAGACAATGAGCAGTTCTTC; cdr3_aa: CASSLGTRDNEQFF
clone_size: -; d_call: TRBD1; j_call: TRBJ1-6; v_call: TRBV13; cdr3_nt: TGTGCCAGCAGCTGGGGGACAGGTCCTAATTCACCCCTCCACTTT; cdr3_aa: CASSWGTGPNSPLHF
clone_size: -; d_call: TRBD2; j_call: TRBJ2-2; v_call: TRBV7-9; cdr3_nt: TGTGCCAGCAGCCCGACTAGCGGCGCGAACACCGGGGAGCTGTTTTTT; cdr3_aa: CASSPTSGANTGELFF
clone_size: -; d_call: -; j_call: TRBJ1-5; v_call: TRBV28; cdr3_nt: TGTGCCAGCAGCATAAGACCCCAGCATTTT; cdr3_aa: CASSIRPQHF
clone_size: -; d_call: TRBD2; j_call: TRBJ2-1; v_call: TRBV7-7; cdr3_nt: TGTGCTAGCAGCTTAATGGCGGGGGAGGTTAATGAGCAGTTCTTC; cdr3_aa: CASSLMAGEVNEQFF
clone_size: -; d_call: -; j_call: TRBJ2-5; v_call: TRBV4-1; cdr3_nt: TGCGCCAGCAGCCAAGACCCCCAGCTGGGAGAGACCCAGTACTTC; cdr3_aa: CASSQDPQLGETQYF
clone_size: -; d_call: -; j_call: TRBJ1-3; v_call: TRBV7-9; cdr3_nt: TGTGCCAGCAGCTTTACCGGGAGCCTGGCGGCTGGAAACACCATATATTTT; cdr3_aa: CASSFTGSLAAGNTIYF
clone_size: -; d_call: -; j_call: TRBJ2-5; v_call: TRBV19; cdr3_nt: TGTGCCAGTAGTATTGTCAGGGGAGAGACCCAGTACTTC; cdr3_aa: CASSIVRGETQYF